The T cell receptor (beta chain) under discussion was sequenced for a study of T-cell reconstitution after alpha-beta-depleted transplantation in children. This clonotype showed up just a few times. Looked up from germline, CDR1 is SGHTA and CDR2 is FQGTGA. Unmatched junction bases numbered 1, after V lost 3 bases and J lost 2 bases. The CDR3 is 15 amino acids. Unique molecular identifiers were incorporated when the TCRbeta library was constructed. TCRdb fed the PCR reads into MiXCR, producing one record per CDR3 protein. The data contain about 440,000 distinct CDR3 sequences, over 40% of them singletons.

Sequenced here: PBMCs, sampled before TCRalphabeta/CD19-depleted stem cell transplant. This TCR came from a girl aged 2 to 10 with aplastic anemia, due to receive a stem cell transplant. The chain couples TRBV7-3 to TRBJ2-5, with 12 bases aligning to TRBD2. The CDR3 coding sequence is TGTGCCAGCAGCTTCCTAGCGGGGGGGCAAGAGACCCAGTACTTC. Translated: CASSFLAGGQETQYF.